This T cell receptor beta chain was recovered during a study of tumor and adjacent non-tumor tissue in lung cancer. Study-wide results and limits: In normal lung, the top 100 clones were significantly more dominant than in tumor.

The library came from three nested PCR rounds adapted from ARM-PCR protocols. TCRdb re-called the multiplex PCR reads through MiXCR, storing one row per CDR3 protein. The sample has 130,000 or so distinct CDR3 sequences, approximately 66% seen once. From germline, CDR1 is MGHRA and CDR2 YSYEKL. The CDR3 is 15 amino acids. Concerning this clonotype itself: Its matching antigen is unknown. The junction differs from germline at one of its ends, possibly a read error.

This sample's RNA came from whole unsorted tissue. The V and J genes are TRBV4-1 and TRBJ2-7; 8 bases match TRBD2. The source material was lung tumor tissue. The source of this sequence is a man aged 25 to 40 with non-small cell lung cancer. This CDR3 is CTSSQDPSSGYEQYF. The CDR3 DNA is TGCACCAGCAGCCAAGATCCCTCTAGCGGGTACGAGCAGTACTTC.